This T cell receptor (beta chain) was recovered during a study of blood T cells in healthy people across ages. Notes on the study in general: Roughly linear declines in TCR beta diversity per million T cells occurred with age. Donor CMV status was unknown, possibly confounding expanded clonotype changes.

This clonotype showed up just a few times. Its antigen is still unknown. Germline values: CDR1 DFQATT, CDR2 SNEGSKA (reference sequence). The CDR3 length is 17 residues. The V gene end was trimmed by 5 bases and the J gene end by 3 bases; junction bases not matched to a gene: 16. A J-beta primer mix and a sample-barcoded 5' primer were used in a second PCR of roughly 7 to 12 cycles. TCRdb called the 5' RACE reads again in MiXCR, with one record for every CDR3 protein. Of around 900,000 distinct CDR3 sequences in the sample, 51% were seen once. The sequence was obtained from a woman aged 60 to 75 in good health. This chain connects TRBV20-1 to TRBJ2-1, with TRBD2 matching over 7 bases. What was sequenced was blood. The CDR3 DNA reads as TGCAGTGCTCCGGGGGGAGCGGGAAAAGGGATCTACAATGAGCAGTTCTTC. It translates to CSAPGGAGKGIYNEQFF.